Shown below are 9 T cell receptor beta chains from a single sample sequenced in a study of T cell responses to AZD1222 COVID-19 vaccine. TCRdb's table, derived via immunoSEQ multiplex PCR, lists solely in-frame clones and lacks some. The sample records under 150,000 clones, 90% being singletons. The sequences come from peripheral blood, collected 28 days after the second AZD1222 dose. Source of these receptors: an adult who received the AZD1222 COVID-19 vaccine.

The chain has TRBV6-5 and TRBJ1-5; TRBD1 might be the D (5 bases). V was pared by 5 bases and J by 4 bases, with 12 bases between. This CDR3 spans 14 amino acids. Germline values: CDR1 MNHEY, CDR2 SVGAGI. Here the CDR3 reads CASSNGGTNQPQHF. Here the CDR3 DNA reads TGTGCCAGCAGTAACGGGGGGACTAATCAGCCCCAGCATTTT.

This clone has a single count. V and J are TRBV9 and TRBJ1-6; D is possibly TRBD1 (6 bases). Germline-derived CDR1 and CDR2 are SGDLS and YYNGEE. The CDR3 loop spans 14 amino acids. Trimming cost V 3 bases and J 5 bases, with 9 bases left between them. The CDR3 sequence is CASSAGTNNSPLHF. The CDR3 DNA reads TGTGCCAGCAGCGCAGGGACAAATAATTCACCCCTCCACTTT. Together with reference TRBV9 and TRBJ1-6, the CDR3 gives the full variable domain: DSGVTQTPKHLITATGQRVTLRCSPRSGDLSVYWYQQSLDQGLQFLIQYYNGEERAKGNILERFSAQQFPDLHSELNLSSLELGDSALYFCASSAGTNNSPLHFGNGTRLTVT.

This sequence joins TRBV28 and TRBJ2-7, with D possibly TRBD1 on 6 matching bases. The CDR3 length is 12 residues. Trimming took 5 bases from V and 7 from J, leaving 12 bases between them. In germline, CDR1 is MDHEN, CDR2 SYDVKM. CDR3 sequence reads: CASSAGEIEQYV. The DNA for the CDR3 is TGTGCCAGCAGTGCAGGGGAAATAGAGCAGTACGTC.

This clone was picked up one time. The chain has TRBV15 and TRBJ1-6; 9 positions agree with TRBD1. Germline lookup yields CDR1 LNHNV and CDR2 YYDKDF (reference sequence). The CDR3 loop spans 16 amino acids. The ends lost 3 bases at V and 9 bases at J; junction bases unmatched: 9. The CDR3, as DNA: TGTGCCACCAGCAGGGAGTGGACAGGGGATTTTTCACCCCTCCACTTT. This sequence encodes CATSREWTGDFSPLHF.

V is TRBV5-4 and J is TRBJ1-1; no clear D gene. CDR1 and CDR2 (germline): SGHNT, YYREEE (reference sequence). Trimming stripped 0 bases from V and 3 bases from J, with 9 bases between. The CDR3 spans 14 residues. The CDR3 bases are TGTGCCAGCAGCTTGGCTCGGGGAGACACTGAAGCTTTCTTT. This sequence encodes CASSLARGDTEAFF. The full variable domain, in which reference TRBV5-4 and TRBJ1-1 provide the parts outside the CDR3, is ETGVTQSPTHLIKTRGQQVTLRCSSQSGHNTVSWYQQALGQGPQFIFQYYREEENGRGNFPPRFSGLQFPNYSSELNVNALELDDSALYLCASSLARGDTEAFFGQGTRLTVV.

This chain joins TRBV19 and TRBJ2-3; D possibly matches TRBD1 or TRBD2 (5 bases each). The V end lost 6 bases, the J end lost 1 base, and 14 bases lay between the germline ends. The CDR3 consists of 15 residues. Germline loops: CDR1 LNHDA, CDR2 SQIVND (reference sequence). In DNA, the CDR3 is TGTGCCAGTAGCAACCAGGGAGCGGGCACAGATACGCAGTATTTT. Protein: CASSNQGAGTDTQYF.

At least ten counts were recorded for this clone. The V call is TRBV27, the J call TRBJ1-4; 9 bases agree with TRBD1. The J segment lost 7 bases and the V segment lost 5 bases, leaving 11 bases of the junction unmatched. The CDR3 has 16 amino acids. The germline gives CDR1 MNHEY, CDR2 SMNVEV (reference sequence). CDR3 sequence (DNA): TGTGCCAGCAGTCGTAAACCGGGACAGGGTATTGAAAAACTGTTTTTT. This gives the protein CASSRKPGQGIEKLFF.

The J gene is TRBJ2-1, the V gene TRBV29-1, with 7 bases aligning to TRBD2. The junction had 11 bases not matched to a gene; V was cut back by 6 bases and J by 6 bases. This CDR3 region has 14 residues. Looked up from germline, CDR1 is SQVTM and CDR2 is ANQGSEA. CDR3 bases: TGCAGCGTCGCGACTAGCCATTCCACCAATGAGCAGTTCTTC. Its translation is CSVATSHSTNEQFF.

The chain has TRBV5-5 and TRBJ2-1, with 9 bases matching TRBD1. The ends lost 2 bases at V and 8 bases at J; junction bases unmatched: 8. Germline V gene lookup returns CDR1 SGHKS and CDR2 YYEKEE (reference sequence). The CDR3 runs 15 residues. The CDR3 loop is CASSFPRTGDDEQFF. The CDR3 region has the DNA TGTGCCAGCAGCTTTCCCCGGACAGGGGACGATGAGCAGTTCTTC. Combining the CDR3 with reference TRBV5-5 and TRBJ2-1 gives the whole variable domain DAGVTQSPTHLIKTRGQQVTLRCSPISGHKSVSWYQQVLGQGPQFIFQYYEKEERGRGNFPDRFSARQFPNYSSELNVNALLLGDSALYLCASSFPRTGDDEQFFGPGTRLTVL.